These 29 T cell receptor beta chains originate from one sample sequenced in a study of cytomegalovirus exposure and HLA in healthy donors. Profiling relied on immunoSEQ multiplex PCR, and the TCRdb table lists in-frame clones only, not all of them. Of more than 90,000 clones listed, roughly 82% were seen once; the top ten hold around 5%. What was sequenced was PBMCs. These receptor sequences come from a man aged 18 to 35 in good health and CMV-seronegative.

The chain employs TRBV27 and TRBJ1-5; D possibly corresponds to TRBD1 (6 bases). From germline, CDR1 is MNHEY and CDR2 SMNVEV (reference sequence). Deletions cut 6 bases from V and 1 base from J, with 13 bases between. CDR3 length: 15 amino acids. The CDR3 here is CASSLGGVSNQPQHF. CDR3 sequence (DNA): TGTGCCAGCAGCCTAGGGGGGGTGAGCAATCAGCCCCAGCATTTT.

This CDR3 is CASMDSENTEAFF. CDR3 sequence (DNA): TGTGCCAGCATGGACAGCGAGAACACTGAAGCTTTCTTT. V is TRBV2 and J is TRBJ1-1; a possible D gene is TRBD1 (6 bases). The germline V gene has CDR1 SNHLY and CDR2 FYNNEI. This CDR3 comprises 13 residues. Trimming pared 7 bases from V and 1 base from J, leaving 10 bases between.

CDR3 coding DNA: TGTGCCACCAGCGGGCGATACGGACAGTCGACTAGCAATCAGCCCCAGCATTTT. Protein product: CATSGRYGQSTSNQPQHF. The chain uses TRBV15 and TRBJ1-5, with D maybe TRBD1 (6 bases). V was pared by 5 bases and J by 0 bases, with 20 bases between. Germline loops: CDR1 LNHNV, CDR2 YYDKDF (reference sequence). The CDR3 runs to 18 residues.

The V gene is TRBV2, the J gene TRBJ2-5; the D is unclear. CDR3 length: 11 amino acids. Trimming shortened V by 6 bases and J by 10 bases, and 12 bases separated the two germline ends. Looked up from germline, CDR1 is SNHLY and CDR2 is FYNNEI. The CDR3 spells CASSASMSQYF. CDR3 bases: TGTGCCAGCAGCGCCTCGATGAGCCAGTACTTC.

The rearrangement uses TRBV9 and TRBJ1-1; maybe TRBD1 (5 bases). The CDR3 totals 13 residues. With 2 bases removed from V and 5 bases from J, the gap between germline ends came to 10 bases. The germline gives CDR1 SGDLS, CDR2 YYNGEE. The CDR3 is CASSVAGRTEAFF. In DNA form, the CDR3 reads TGTGCCAGCAGCGTTGCAGGGAGGACTGAAGCTTTCTTT. Together with reference TRBV9 and TRBJ1-1, the CDR3 gives the full variable domain: DSGVTQTPKHLITATGQRVTLRCSPRSGDLSVYWYQQSLDQGLQFLIQYYNGEERAKGNILERFSAQQFPDLHSELNLSSLELGDSALYFCASSVAGRTEAFFGQGTRLTVV.

There are a few counts of this clone. The V gene is TRBV6-1, the J gene TRBJ2-5; 7 bases are a match to TRBD2. The CDR3 sequence is 19 residues long. V was clipped by 6 bases and J by 2 bases; unmatched bases: 21. From germline, CDR1 is MNHNS and CDR2 SASEGT. The CDR3 sequence is CASRENDLFRGDQQETQYF. The DNA for the CDR3 is TGTGCCAGCAGAGAAAACGACTTATTTCGGGGGGACCAACAAGAGACCCAGTACTTC.

The chain joins TRBV6-5 to TRBJ2-7; 8 bases line up with TRBD1. Losses at the gene ends were 6 bases for V and 5 bases for J; bases not matched to a gene: 9. CDR3 size: 14 residues. Germline loops: CDR1 MNHEY, CDR2 SVGAGI. The CDR3 sequence: CASSRDRLLHEQYF. The CDR3 region has the DNA TGTGCCAGCAGCCGGGACAGGCTTCTCCACGAGCAGTACTTC.

This chain connects TRBV6-1 to TRBJ1-5; the match to TRBD1 covers 7 bases. V was clipped by 0 bases and J by 4 bases; unmatched bases: 9. The CDR3 totals 17 residues. Germline V gives CDR1 MNHNS, CDR2 SASEGT. The DNA of the CDR3 is TGTGCCAGCAGTGAAGCCGGGCGGCCGGGACAGAATCAGCCCCAGCATTTT. Protein sequence: CASSEAGRPGQNQPQHF.

V usage is TRBV30 and J usage is TRBJ2-5; TRBD2 matches 7 bases. The CDR3 is 14 residues long. Germline V gene sequence: CDR1 GTSNPN, CDR2 SVGIG (reference sequence). Trimming took 3 bases from V and 0 from J; bases not matched to a gene: 4. CDR3 in amino acids: CAWRLGGYQETQYF. The CDR3 DNA follows: TGTGCCTGGAGGTTGGGGGGGTACCAAGAGACCCAGTACTTC.

The J gene is TRBJ2-5, the V gene TRBV6-6; tentatively, D is TRBD2 (6 bases). CDR1 is MNHNY and CDR2 is SVGAGI in the germline V gene (reference sequence). The CDR3 sequence is 14 residues long. V was pared by 5 bases and J by 5 bases, with 15 bases between. The CDR3 coding sequence is TGTGCCAGCAGTGCCGGGAGATTCAGGGAGACCCAGTACTTC. This encodes CASSAGRFRETQYF.

The rearrangement links TRBV30 to TRBJ1-5; TRBD1 might be the D (5 bases). V was trimmed by 2 bases and J by 7 bases, leaving 15 bases between them. The CDR3 length is 14 residues. Per the germline V gene, CDR1 is GTSNPN and CDR2 is SVGIG (reference sequence). CDR3 residues: CAWSLISGGQPQHF. The CDR3, as DNA: TGTGCCTGGAGTTTAATATCCGGGGGACAGCCCCAGCATTTT.

The rearrangement links TRBV5-1 to TRBJ1-2; TRBD1 aligns across 8 bases. The CDR3 sequence is 13 residues long. Germline lookup yields CDR1 SGHRS and CDR2 YFSETQ. J lost 1 base, V lost 4 bases, and 0 bases had no gene match. CDR3 in DNA: TGCGCCAGCAGCACAGGGGGTAACTATGGCTACACCTTC. Translation gives CASSTGGNYGYTF.

This chain joins TRBV5-5 and TRBJ2-7; a possible D gene is TRBD2 (6 bases). The CDR3 extends over 13 amino acids. Per germline, CDR1 SGHKS and CDR2 YYEKEE (reference sequence). Trimming shortened V by 2 bases and J by 6 bases, and 12 bases separated the two germline ends. CDR3 sequence: CASSFPGTSEQYF. CDR3 in DNA: TGTGCCAGCAGCTTCCCGGGGACTTCCGAGCAGTACTTC.

This rearrangement joins TRBV5-4 to TRBJ1-5; TRBD1 matches 10 bases. The CDR3 length is 16 residues. J was trimmed by 3 bases and V by 0 bases; bases with no gene match: 3. CDR1 is SGHNT and CDR2 is YYREEE in the germline V gene (reference sequence). In DNA form, the CDR3 reads TGTGCCAGCAGCTTGGGAGGACAGGGGGACAATCAGCCCCAGCATTTT. Its translation is CASSLGGQGDNQPQHF.

The chain combines TRBV25-1 with TRBJ2-1, with D tentatively TRBD2 (7 bases). CDR3 length equals 12 residues. The germline CDR1 and CDR2 sequences are MGHDK and SYGVNS. V was trimmed by 6 bases and J by 15 bases, leaving 18 bases between them. The CDR3 loop reads CASSPWGGLRFF. In nucleotides, the CDR3 is TGTGCCAGCAGCCCGTGGGGGGGGCTCCGGTTCTTC.

V and J are TRBV30 and TRBJ2-7; TRBD2 matches 9 bases. The germline V gene encodes CDR1 GTSNPN and CDR2 SVGIG (reference sequence). Germline trimming cut 4 bases from V and 2 bases from J; bases unmatched to any gene: 9. The CDR3 consists of 15 residues. The CDR3 DNA reads TGTGCCTGGACCTCGGGAGCGGGAGGTCCCTACGAGCAGTACTTC. Protein sequence: CAWTSGAGGPYEQYF. Together with reference TRBV30 and TRBJ2-7, the CDR3 gives the full variable domain: SQTIHQWPATLVQPVGSPLSLECTVEGTSNPNLYWYRQAAGRGLQLLFYSVGIGQISSEVPQNLSASRPQDRQFILSSKKLLLSDSGFYLCAWTSGAGGPYEQYFGPGTRLTVT.

The rearrangement uses TRBV6-5 and TRBJ1-3; D remains ambiguous. The V end lost 8 bases, the J end lost 0 bases, and 11 bases lay between the germline ends. The germline gives CDR1 MNHEY, CDR2 SVGAGI. This CDR3 comprises 14 residues. CDR3 sequence (DNA): TGTGCCAGCTGGAGGCCTACCTCTGGAAACACCATATATTTT. Its protein is CASWRPTSGNTIYF.

V gene TRBV27 combines with J gene TRBJ2-1; 10 bases align to TRBD1. Germline CDR1 and CDR2: MNHEY and SMNVEV (reference sequence). The CDR3 is 13 residues long. The ends lost 10 bases at V and 6 bases at J; junction bases unmatched: 6. The CDR3 DNA follows: TGTGCCACCCGACGGACAGGGGGCAATGAGCAGTTCTTC. Translated: CATRRTGGNEQFF.

This sequence joins TRBV30 and TRBJ2-7; a possible D gene is TRBD1 (5 bases). The CDR3 runs to 12 residues. Trimming shortened V by 3 bases and J by 4 bases, and 10 bases separated the two germline ends. The V gene's germline CDR1 is GTSNPN and CDR2 SVGIG (reference sequence). The DNA for the CDR3 is TGTGCCTGGAGCCCCCCAGGGTACGAGCAGTACTTC. It codes for CAWSPPGYEQYF.

This clone turned up a few times. This sequence joins TRBV27 and TRBJ2-7; 8 bases are a match to TRBD2. Unmatched junction bases numbered 5, after V lost 2 bases and J lost 2 bases. Germline assignment: CDR1 MNHEY and CDR2 SMNVEV (reference sequence). CDR3 length equals 15 residues. The CDR3 DNA reads TGTGCCAGCAGTTTAAGCGGGAGTAACGCCTACGAGCAGTACTTC. Residues: CASSLSGSNAYEQYF.

The chain links TRBV19 to TRBJ1-1; 9 bases are a match to TRBD1. The CDR3 runs 14 residues. The germline V gene encodes CDR1 LNHDA and CDR2 SQIVND (reference sequence). The trim removed 6 bases at V and 1 base at J, leaving 3 bases unmatched. The CDR3 reads CASRGQGANTEAFF. CDR3 coding DNA: TGTGCCAGTAGGGGACAGGGTGCGAACACTGAAGCTTTCTTT.

The V call is TRBV2, the J call TRBJ2-1, with TRBD2 matching over 10 bases. Looked up from germline, CDR1 is SNHLY and CDR2 is FYNNEI. The J segment lost 9 bases and the V segment lost 3 bases, leaving 2 bases of the junction unmatched. This CDR3 contains 13 residues. CDR3 in amino acids: CASSEASGSEQFF. The CDR3 nucleotides read TGTGCCAGCAGTGAGGCTAGCGGGAGTGAGCAGTTCTTC.

The chain couples TRBV25-1 to TRBJ1-3, with D maybe TRBD1 (5 bases). Germline V gene data show CDR1 as MGHDK and CDR2 as SYGVNS. The germline V and J ends were trimmed by 10 bases and 0 bases, with 13 bases remaining between them. This CDR3 is built from 14 residues. The CDR3 DNA sequence: TGTGCCACCACAGGTGGCTACTCTGGAAACACCATATATTTT. Translated: CATTGGYSGNTIYF. Filled out from reference TRBV25-1 and TRBJ1-3, the complete variable domain reads EADIYQTPRYLVIGTGKKITLECSQTMGHDKMYWYQQDPGMELHLIHYSYGVNSTEKGDLSSESTVSRIRTEHFPLTLESARPSHTSQYLCATTGGYSGNTIYFGEGSWLTVV.

The rearrangement uses TRBV27 and TRBJ1-1; TRBD1 matches at 7 bases. The V segment lost 5 bases and the J segment 4 bases; nucleotides outside the gene matches: 10. Germline V gene data show CDR1 as MNHEY and CDR2 as SMNVEV (reference sequence). The CDR3 has 15 amino acids. The CDR3 bases are TGTGCCAGCAGTCACCGACAGGGTGCGGTCACTGAAGCTTTCTTT. Translated: CASSHRQGAVTEAFF.

CDR3 coding DNA: TGTGCCAGCAGTGAAATGGACAGGGAATATGAGCAGTTCTTC. Its translation is CASSEMDREYEQFF. The rearrangement joins TRBV2 to TRBJ2-1; 8 nucleotides line up with TRBD1. The junction had 5 bases not matched to a gene; V was cut back by 2 bases and J by 8 bases. The CDR3 loop spans 14 amino acids. CDR1 is SNHLY and CDR2 is FYNNEI in the germline V gene.

The CDR3 nucleotides are TGCGCCAGCAGCATCGGACAGGGGTTATCTGAACTGTTTTTT. Translated: CASSIGQGLSELFF. The gene calls are TRBV5-1 and TRBJ1-4; TRBD1 agrees at 9 bases. Germline V CDR1 and CDR2: SGHRS, YFSETQ. V shed 4 bases, J shed 12 bases, and the junction held 10 bases outside the gene matches. The CDR3 is made up of 14 amino acids. Full variable domain (missing parts from reference TRBV5-1 and TRBJ1-4): KAGVTQTPRYLIKTRGQQVTLSCSPISGHRSVSWYQQTPGQGLQFLFEYFSETQRNKGNFPGRFSGRQFSNSRSEMNVSTLELGDSALYLCASSIGQGLSELFFGSGTQLSVL.

This chain joins TRBV6-4 and TRBJ2-1; maybe TRBD1 (5 bases). CDR3 length: 15 amino acids. With 0 bases removed from V and 0 bases from J, the gap between germline ends came to 6 bases. CDR1 and CDR2 (germline): MRHNA, SNTAGT. CDR3 sequence (DNA): TGTGCCAGCAGTGACTCCGACAGCTCCTACAATGAGCAGTTCTTC. Residues: CASSDSDSSYNEQFF.

This clone is a singleton in its sample. This chain uses TRBV5-1 with TRBJ2-3; the D gene is possibly TRBD1 (6 bases). The CDR3 is 15 residues long. Per the germline V gene, CDR1 is SGHRS and CDR2 is YFSETQ. Trimming removed 4 bases at V and 2 bases at J, with 14 bases between. The CDR3 sequence is CASSQSGDHTDTQYF. The CDR3 region has the DNA TGCGCCAGCAGCCAATCAGGGGACCACACAGATACGCAGTATTTT.

The chain recombines TRBV2 with TRBJ2-5; 9 nucleotides match TRBD1. The CDR3 length is 13 residues. Looked up from germline, CDR1 is SNHLY and CDR2 is FYNNEI. Losses at the gene ends were 6 bases for V and 4 bases for J; bases not matched to a gene: 3. CDR3 nucleotide sequence: TGTGCCAGCAGGCTGACAGGGGGAGAGACCCAGTACTTC. It codes for CASRLTGGETQYF.